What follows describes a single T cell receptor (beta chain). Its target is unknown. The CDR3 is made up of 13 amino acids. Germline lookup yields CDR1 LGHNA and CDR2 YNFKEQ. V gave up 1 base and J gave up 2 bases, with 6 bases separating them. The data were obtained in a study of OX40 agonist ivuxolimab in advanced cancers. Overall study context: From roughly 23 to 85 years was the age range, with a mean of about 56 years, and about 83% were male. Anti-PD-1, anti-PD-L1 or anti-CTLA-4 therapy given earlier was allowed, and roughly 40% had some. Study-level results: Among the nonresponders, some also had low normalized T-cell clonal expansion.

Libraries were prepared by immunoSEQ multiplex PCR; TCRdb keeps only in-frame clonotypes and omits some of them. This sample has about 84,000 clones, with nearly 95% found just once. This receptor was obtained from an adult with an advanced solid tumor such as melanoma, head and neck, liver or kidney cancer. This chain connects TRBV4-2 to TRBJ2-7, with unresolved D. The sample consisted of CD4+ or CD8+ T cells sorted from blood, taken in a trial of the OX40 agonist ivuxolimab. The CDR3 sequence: CASSQGVAYEQYF. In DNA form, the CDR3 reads TGTGCCAGCAGCCAAGGGGTAGCCTACGAGCAGTACTTC.